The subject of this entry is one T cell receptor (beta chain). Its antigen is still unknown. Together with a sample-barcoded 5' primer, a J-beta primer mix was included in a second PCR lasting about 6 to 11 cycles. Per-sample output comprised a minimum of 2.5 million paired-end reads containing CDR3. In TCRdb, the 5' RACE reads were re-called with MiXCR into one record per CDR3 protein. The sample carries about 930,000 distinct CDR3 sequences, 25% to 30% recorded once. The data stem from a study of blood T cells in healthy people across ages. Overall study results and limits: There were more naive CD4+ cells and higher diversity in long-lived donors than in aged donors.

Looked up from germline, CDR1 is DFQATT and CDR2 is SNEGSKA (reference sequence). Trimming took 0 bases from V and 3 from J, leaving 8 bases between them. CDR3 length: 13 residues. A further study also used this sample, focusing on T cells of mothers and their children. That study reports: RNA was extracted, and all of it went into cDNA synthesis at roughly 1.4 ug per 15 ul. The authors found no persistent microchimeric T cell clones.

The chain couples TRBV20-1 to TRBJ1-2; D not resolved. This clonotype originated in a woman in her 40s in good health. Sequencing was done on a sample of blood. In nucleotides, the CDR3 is TGCAGTGCTAGAGACAACCGAGACTATGGCTACACCTTC. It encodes CSARDNRDYGYTF.